This T cell receptor beta chain was sequenced during a study of early T cells in non-severe SARS-CoV-2 infection (dated by TCRdb to 2020 to 2023). Study-level background: Because TCR sequencing was done on bulk RNA from unsorted whole blood, the alpha and beta chains could not be paired. On the study overall, not on this receptor specifically: VDJdb matching was skewed toward anti-spike CD8 responses, so virus-specific expansions were likely underestimated and private and CD4 specificities were missed.

The receptor library was made with 5' RACE. These reads were obtained on a NextSeq 500. In the TCR library protocol, unique molecular identifiers were attached to individual cDNA molecules to correct for PCR bias and sequencing error. Both TCR alpha and beta chains were sequenced, and tight co-correlation was observed between alpha and beta sequence abundances in each sample. The original methods were these. Decombinator V4 was used to annotate TCR sequences for V gene, J gene and CDR3. Expanded TCRs were defined as changing significantly between any two time points under a Poisson model with p below 0.0001. Abundances of TCRs were expressed as counts per million after normalisation to the total number of TCRs sequenced in each sample. TRAV1-2 paired with TRAJ12, TRAJ20 or TRAJ33 defined MAIT TCRs, while TRAV10 paired with TRAJ18 defined iNKT TCRs. VDJdb, accessed 1 November 2021, was searched for CMV, EBV and SARS-CoV-2 annotated TCRs, with TCRs annotated for multiple antigens excluded. TCRdb applied fastp at Q25 and MiXCR to the public reads, then kept only in-frame beta chains. For every CDR3 protein sequence, its rows merge into one entry that carries the most common genes and DNA. These V and J calls derive from TCRdb rather than the authors' analysis. This sample has fewer than 80,000 distinct CDR3 sequences in its table, and 12% of those were observed once. Roughly 1.2% of the sample comes from the top ten.

This clonotype came up many times. What antigen it recognizes has not been identified. No base quality information exists; no much larger clone differs at one position. Reading the germline V gene (reference sequence) gives CDR1 DFQATT and CDR2 SNEGSKA. Trimming leaves V shorter by 6 bases and J shorter by 6 bases, with the junction holding 14 bases beyond the gene matches. Inclusive of the bounding cysteine and phenylalanine, the CDR3 is 16 residues long. Only CDR3 DNA is held: 48 bases, read in frame from base 1. Set within a cohort of healthcare workers in London, UK, this nested case-control study involved weekly PCR testing of nasopharyngeal swabs along with blood sampling. Healthcare workers were recruited during the week of the UK lockdown, between 23 and 31 March 2020, and followed weekly for up to 16 weeks.

Rearrangement joined TRBV20-1 to TRBJ2-1; the junction holds 10 bases that match TRBD1. The source of this sequence is an adult who was a healthcare worker with PCR-confirmed SARS-CoV-2 infection or an uninfected control (not recorded which). The donor label of this sample is uncertain. The sample in question was whole blood, obtained at baseline. The sequence in DNA is TGCAGTGCCCCAACGTGGGTGGACAGGGGGTCCAATGAGCAGTTCTTC. This gives the protein CSAPTWVDRGSNEQFF.